These 22 T cell receptor beta chains originate from one sample sequenced in a study of human versus mouse CDR3 diversity and MHC coevolution. Measured with immunoSEQ multiplex PCR; TCRdb has only the in-frame clones, and not every one. Of 55,000 to 65,000 clones listed, 85% to 95% were seen once; the top ten hold approximately 17%. The source material was naive CD4+ T cells from blood. Subset indicated: CD45RO-negative CD62L-positive naive CD4 T cells. These receptors were obtained from a person in their 60s in good health.

This clone was recorded a few times. This chain connects TRBV10-3 to TRBJ2-1, with 8 bases aligning to TRBD1. The length of the CDR3 is 14 residues. Germline assignment: CDR1 ENHRY and CDR2 SYGVKD. J gave up 7 bases and V 7 bases, and 9 bases lay outside the gene matches. The CDR3 loop reads CAIMQGAQGNEQFF. DNA for the CDR3: TGTGCCATCATGCAGGGGGCCCAGGGGAATGAGCAGTTCTTC.

The V and J genes are TRBV7-9 and TRBJ2-3, with unresolved D. CDR3 length equals 11 residues. The germline V gene has CDR1 SEHNR and CDR2 FQNEAQ (reference sequence). Deletions cut 6 bases from V and 4 bases from J, with 5 bases between. The CDR3 is CASSRADTQYF. DNA of the CDR3: TGTGCCAGCAGTCGAGCAGATACGCAGTATTTT.

The DNA for the CDR3 is TGTGCCAGCTCACCATCGGGTGATACGCAGTATTTT. This gives the protein CASSPSGDTQYF. V is TRBV18 and J is TRBJ2-3; D gene uncertain. V was shortened by 2 bases and J by 6 bases, with 6 bases between the two germline ends. This CDR3 contains 12 residues. The germline CDR1 and CDR2 sequences are KGHSH and LQKENI.

This clone showed up just once. This sequence joins TRBV6-1 and TRBJ2-7; weak D call: TRBD2 (6 bases). V was shortened by 7 bases and J by 4 bases, with 14 bases between the two germline ends. This CDR3 spans 13 amino acids. Germline CDR1 is MNHNS and CDR2 is SASEGT. The CDR3 DNA follows: TGTGCCAGCACGGGAGCGGGTGGTTACGAGCAGTACTTC. It specifies CASTGAGGYEQYF.

The gene calls are TRBV21-1 and TRBJ1-6; the table assigns TRBD1, which was not confirmed against the DNA. TRBV21-1 is assigned pseudogene status. The CDR3 spans 14 residues. The CDR3 DNA sequence: TGTGCCAGCCCCAAAAGGGGGATTAATTCACCCCTCCACTTT. Protein sequence: CASPKRGINSPLHF.

This chain uses TRBV27 with TRBJ2-5; 8 nucleotides line up with TRBD2. This CDR3 spans 15 amino acids. CDR1 and CDR2 from the germline V gene are MNHEY and SMNVEV (reference sequence). V was clipped by 8 bases and J by 1 base; unmatched bases: 9. CDR3 bases: TGTGCCAGCGGGCTGGACGCGGGGGGCCAAGAGACCCAGTACTTC. It encodes CASGLDAGGQETQYF.

The rearrangement joins TRBV5-4 to TRBJ2-2, with TRBD2 as a possible D gene (7 bases). This CDR3 is 15 amino acids long. Germline assignment: CDR1 SGHNT and CDR2 YYREEE (reference sequence). V shed 3 bases and J shed 5 bases, with 14 bases lying between them. The CDR3 DNA is TGTGCCAGCAGCTGGGGGGGCAGGGATACCGGGGAGCTGTTTTTT. This translates into CASSWGGRDTGELFF.

The chain employs TRBV5-1 and TRBJ2-1; TRBD1 agrees at 7 bases. The germline gives CDR1 SGHRS, CDR2 YFSETQ. CDR3 length equals 13 residues. J was trimmed by 5 bases and V by 4 bases; bases with no gene match: 3. The CDR3 DNA is TGCGCCAGCAGCATCACAGGGGACAATGAGCAGTTCTTC. Its protein is CASSITGDNEQFF.

The V call is TRBV7-9, the J call TRBJ2-1, with 8 nucleotides matching TRBD2. With V trimmed by 5 bases and J by 8 bases, 5 bases remained unmatched. Looked up from germline, CDR1 is SEHNR and CDR2 is FQNEAQ (reference sequence). The CDR3 has 13 residues. For the CDR3, the DNA is TGTGCCAGCAGCCCTAGCGGGCTACATGAGCAGTTCTTC. It translates to CASSPSGLHEQFF.

V is TRBV9 and J is TRBJ2-5; 7 nucleotides agree with TRBD2. Looked up from germline, CDR1 is SGDLS and CDR2 is YYNGEE. J gave up 2 bases and V 4 bases, and 11 bases lay outside the gene matches. The CDR3 covers 16 residues. CDR3 amino acids: CASSPRGGAGQETQYF. In nucleotides, the CDR3 is TGTGCCAGCAGCCCTCGGGGAGGAGCGGGGCAAGAGACCCAGTACTTC.

This chain joins TRBV6-6 and TRBJ1-1, with 8 positions matching TRBD1. Germline V gives CDR1 MNHNY, CDR2 SVGAGI (reference sequence). The CDR3 consists of 15 residues. V lost 7 bases, J lost 4 bases, and 11 bases stayed unmatched. CDR3 sequence (DNA): TGTGCCAGCATTCAACTCGGACAGGGTGGCACTGAAGCTTTCTTT. It translates to CASIQLGQGGTEAFF.

The chain recombines TRBV10-3 with TRBJ1-2; D may be TRBD1 (5 bases). This CDR3 has 13 residues. The V gene lost 2 bases and the J gene lost 4 bases, with 8 bases spanning the gap. Germline values: CDR1 ENHRY, CDR2 SYGVKD. Written as DNA, the CDR3 is TGTGCCATCAGTGAGGACAGACGCTATGGCTACACCTTC. Encoded protein: CAISEDRRYGYTF.

This rearrangement joins TRBV11-3 to TRBJ2-2, with D tentatively TRBD2 (5 bases). Germline V CDR1 and CDR2: SGHNT, YENEEA. Trimming removed 4 bases at V and 3 bases at J, with 12 bases between. The CDR3 runs to 15 residues. The CDR3 DNA reads TGTGCCAGCAGCTCAACTAGGGCGGACACCGGGGAGCTGTTTTTT. This sequence encodes CASSSTRADTGELFF.

The chain links TRBV6-5 to TRBJ2-7, with 8 bases identical to TRBD2. Germline V gene lookup returns CDR1 MNHEY and CDR2 SVGAGI. Germline trimming cut 7 bases from V and 5 bases from J; bases unmatched to any gene: 10. This CDR3 contains 14 residues. The CDR3 loop is CASTSGGGSDEQYF. The CDR3 DNA sequence: TGTGCCAGCACCTCGGGGGGGGGAAGCGACGAGCAGTACTTC.

The chain uses TRBV5-1 and TRBJ2-7; 8 bases line up with TRBD1. Germline CDR1 reads SGHRS; CDR2 reads YFSETQ. This CDR3 is 13 amino acids long. V was pared by 4 bases and J by 2 bases, with 2 bases of the junction left unmatched. The CDR3 protein is CASSRTGTYEQYF. Here the CDR3 DNA reads TGCGCCAGCAGCCGGACAGGGACCTACGAGCAGTACTTC.

This sequence joins TRBV7-9 and TRBJ1-2; 8 nucleotides match TRBD1. The germline V gene encodes CDR1 SEHNR and CDR2 FQNEAQ (reference sequence). Trimming removed 2 bases from V and 2 bases from J; junction bases left unmatched: 13. The CDR3 sequence is 18 residues long. This CDR3 is CASSLRGVDRAVNYGYTF. Here the CDR3 DNA reads TGTGCCAGCAGCTTAAGGGGGGTGGACAGGGCGGTCAACTATGGCTACACCTTC.

CDR3 in amino acids: CASSPRQVTDTQYF. The CDR3 DNA reads TGTGCCAGCAGCCCACGACAGGTCACAGATACGCAGTATTTT. This chain connects TRBV7-9 to TRBJ2-3; maybe TRBD1 (6 bases). V was pared by 5 bases and J by 2 bases, with 11 bases between. The CDR3 is 14 residues long. Germline V gene lookup returns CDR1 SEHNR and CDR2 FQNEAQ (reference sequence).

The chain recombines TRBV7-9 with TRBJ2-1, with D perhaps matching TRBD2 (5 bases). Per germline, CDR1 SEHNR and CDR2 FQNEAQ (reference sequence). Trimming left V 5 bases short and J 9 bases short, with 11 bases between. The CDR3 has 12 residues. The DNA of the CDR3 is TGTGCCAGCAGCCAGGACTGGGGTGAGCAGTTCTTC. This translates into CASSQDWGEQFF.

The count of this clone is one. The chain couples TRBV7-6 to TRBJ2-3; no firm D call. CDR1 and CDR2 (germline): SGHVS, FNYEAQ. This CDR3 comprises 12 residues. V dropped 5 bases and J dropped 6 bases, with 9 bases sitting between them. The CDR3 bases are TGTGCCAGCAGCAACTTTCTGGATACGCAGTATTTT. It is translated as CASSNFLDTQYF.

The chain joins TRBV27 to TRBJ2-3, with a weak D call TRBD1 (7 bases). Germline V CDR1 and CDR2: MNHEY, SMNVEV (reference sequence). Trimming took off 8 bases at V and 2 bases at J, with 11 bases between the two ends. This CDR3 region has 13 residues. DNA of the CDR3: TGTGCCAGCCTCAGGGGGGACACAGATACGCAGTATTTT. Its translation is CASLRGDTDTQYF.

The V and J genes are TRBV15 and TRBJ2-7; TRBD1 matches 10 bases. The CDR3 totals 14 residues. Germline CDR1 and CDR2: LNHNV and YYDKDF (reference sequence). The ends lost 4 bases at V and 3 bases at J; junction bases unmatched: 3. In nucleotides, the CDR3 is TGTGCCACCAGCACCGACAGGGGGCTCTACGAGCAGTACTTC. Its protein is CATSTDRGLYEQYF.

CDR3 loop: CASSRTSGNPNEQFF. The CDR3 region has the DNA TGCGCCAGCAGCAGGACTAGCGGGAACCCCAATGAGCAGTTCTTC. The chain couples TRBV5-1 to TRBJ2-1, with 12 bases fitting TRBD2. The CDR3 totals 15 residues. The germline gives CDR1 SGHRS, CDR2 YFSETQ. V lost 4 bases to trimming and J lost 6 bases; unmatched junction nucleotides: 5.